Presented here are 30 T cell receptor beta chains from one specimen sequenced in a study of cytomegalovirus exposure and HLA in healthy donors. Data came from immunoSEQ multiplex PCR; TCRdb stores just in-frame clones and leaves some out. Here the sample spans 210,000 or so clones, 85% to 90% being singletons. Sequenced input: PBMCs. These receptors all stem from a woman aged 18-35 years in good health and CMV-seronegative.

V gene TRBV7-9 combines with J gene TRBJ1-2; tentatively, D is TRBD1 (6 bases). CDR1 and CDR2 (germline): SEHNR, FQNEAQ (reference sequence). The V end lost 4 bases, the J end lost 7 bases, and 16 bases lay between the germline ends. CDR3 length: 14 residues. CDR3 sequence (DNA): TGTGCCAGCAGCTCCCTACAGGGTGTGAGTGGCTACACCTTC. This gives the protein CASSSLQGVSGYTF.

The gene calls are TRBV5-1 and TRBJ2-3; maybe TRBD1 (5 bases). Per germline, CDR1 SGHRS and CDR2 YFSETQ. The CDR3 runs to 13 residues. Trimming took 5 bases from V and 5 from J, leaving 12 bases between them. CDR3 in DNA: TGCGCCAGCAGTTCAAGGGGTGGAGATACGCAGTATTTT. Protein product: CASSSRGGDTQYF.

The chain carries TRBV27 and TRBJ2-7; possibly TRBD2 for D (5 bases). This CDR3 contains 13 residues. The V gene's germline CDR1 is MNHEY and CDR2 SMNVEV (reference sequence). Trimming took off 7 bases at V and 1 base at J, with 11 bases between the two ends. The CDR3 loop is CASTPRGSYEQYF. The CDR3 DNA sequence: TGTGCCAGCACCCCCCGGGGTTCCTACGAGCAGTACTTC.

The gene calls are TRBV20-1 and TRBJ1-2; no clear D. CDR3 length: 11 residues. The V and J ends lost 3 bases and 3 bases respectively, with 5 bases between them. Germline V gene lookup returns CDR1 DFQATT and CDR2 SNEGSKA (reference sequence). CDR3 coding DNA: TGCAGTGCTAGGCGTCACTATGGCTACACCTTC. It is translated as CSARRHYGYTF.

The CDR3 sequence: CASSYSSGTGVHEQYF. CDR3 DNA sequence: TGTGCCAGCAGTTACTCGTCCGGGACAGGAGTGCACGAGCAGTACTTC. J is TRBJ2-7 and V is TRBV6-5; 8 bases match TRBD1. Germline CDR1 is MNHEY and CDR2 is SVGAGI. The CDR3 covers 16 residues. The V segment lost 0 bases and the J segment 5 bases; nucleotides outside the gene matches: 9.

This sequence joins TRBV29-1 and TRBJ2-1; TRBD2 aligns across 7 bases. CDR1 and CDR2 from the germline V gene are SQVTM and ANQGSEA. The CDR3 runs to 15 residues. V lost 0 bases and J lost 0; bases outside the gene matches: 2. As DNA, the CDR3 is TGCAGCGTTGAAGAGCGGGAGAGCTCCTACAATGAGCAGTTCTTC. Its protein is CSVEERESSYNEQFF.

A single count supports this clone. This chain uses TRBV11-2 with TRBJ2-2, with TRBD2 matching 7 bases. With 2 bases clipped from V and 0 bases from J, the junction kept 6 bases outside the gene matches. The CDR3 length is 17 residues. Germline V gene lookup returns CDR1 SGHAT and CDR2 FQNNGV. CDR3 DNA: TGTGCCAGCAGCTTACACGGGAGGACCGCGAACACCGGGGAGCTGTTTTTT. This translates into CASSLHGRTANTGELFF. Looking up the rest from reference TRBV11-2 and TRBJ2-2 gives the full variable domain: EAGVAQSPRYKIIEKRQSVAFWCNPISGHATLYWYQQILGQGPKLLIQFQNNGVVDDSQLPKDRFSAERLKGVDSTLKIQPAKLEDSAVYLCASSLHGRTANTGELFFGEGSRLTVL.

The chain couples TRBV7-2 to TRBJ1-5; 9 bases agree with TRBD1. Trimming at V came to 5 bases and at J to 5 bases, leaving 4 bases not matched to a gene. This CDR3 is 14 amino acids long. Germline lookup yields CDR1 SGHTA and CDR2 FQGNSA. The CDR3 sequence is CASSLDRGDQPQHF. The CDR3 DNA sequence: TGTGCCAGCAGCCTGGACAGGGGTGATCAGCCCCAGCATTTT.

The chain has TRBV11-3 and TRBJ2-3; D may be TRBD2 (6 bases). The CDR3 covers 13 residues. CDR1 is SGHNT, CDR2 YENEEA, per germline. The germline V and J ends were trimmed by 4 bases and 2 bases, with 7 bases remaining between them. The CDR3 region has the DNA TGTGCCAGCAGCTCGGGGGACACAGATACGCAGTATTTT. Residues: CASSSGDTDTQYF.

The chain recombines TRBV7-9 with TRBJ2-1, with 12 bases that match TRBD2. In germline, CDR1 is SEHNR, CDR2 FQNEAQ (reference sequence). V lost 3 bases to trimming and J lost 7 bases; unmatched junction nucleotides: 7. The CDR3 sequence is 16 residues long. The CDR3 nucleotides are TGTGCCAGCAGCTTGCTGACTAGCGGGAGTCGTAATGAGCAGTTCTTC. Translating it yields CASSLLTSGSRNEQFF.

The chain employs TRBV11-3 and TRBJ2-3, with 11 bases lining up with TRBD1. CDR1 and CDR2 from the germline V gene are SGHNT and YENEEA. CDR3 length: 14 amino acids. The ends lost 5 bases at V and 7 bases at J; junction bases unmatched: 5. In DNA form, the CDR3 reads TGTGCCAGCAGCCCCGGGACAGGGGGAAATACGCAGTATTTT. The encoded protein is CASSPGTGGNTQYF.

The CDR3 DNA follows: TGTGCCAGCAGCCAAGGAGGTATGGAGGGCCCAAGATACGAGCAGTACTTC. This sequence encodes CASSQGGMEGPRYEQYF. The chain uses TRBV4-2 and TRBJ2-7; D perhaps matches TRBD2 (6 bases). The CDR3 contains 17 residues. From germline, CDR1 is LGHNA and CDR2 YNFKEQ. V gave up 1 base and J gave up 4 bases, with 20 bases separating them.

The rearrangement links TRBV5-1 to TRBJ1-2; the D gene is possibly TRBD1 (5 bases). This CDR3 has 14 residues. Germline CDR1 SGHRS, CDR2 YFSETQ. V was shortened by 1 base and J by 5 bases, with 12 bases between the two germline ends. The chain's CDR3 is CASSLSGGGYGYTF. Here the CDR3 DNA reads TGCGCCAGCAGCTTGTCTGGGGGAGGGTATGGCTACACCTTC.

This sequence joins TRBV27 and TRBJ1-2, with 9 nucleotides matching TRBD1. CDR1 and CDR2 (germline): MNHEY, SMNVEV (reference sequence). This CDR3 region has 16 residues. V shed 4 bases, J shed 4 bases, and the junction held 10 bases outside the gene matches. DNA for the CDR3: TGTGCCAGCAGTTCTATACCGGGACAGGGAGTCTATGGCTACACCTTC. Protein: CASSSIPGQGVYGYTF.

This rearrangement joins TRBV7-9 to TRBJ1-5, with TRBD1 matching 7 bases. Losses at the gene ends were 4 bases for V and 2 bases for J; bases not matched to a gene: 2. Germline V lookup: CDR1 SEHNR, CDR2 FQNEAQ (reference sequence). The CDR3 totals 14 residues. CDR3 coding DNA: TGTGCCAGCAGCTCCGGGACAGGCAATCAGCCCCAGCATTTT. Protein: CASSSGTGNQPQHF.

This clone was detected once. The genes are TRBV27 and TRBJ2-7; D remains unclear. The germline CDR1 and CDR2 sequences are MNHEY and SMNVEV (reference sequence). The CDR3 runs 14 residues. V lost 4 bases and J 2 bases, leaving 12 bases between the germline ends. The chain's CDR3 is CASSSPLTPYEQYF. In DNA, the CDR3 is TGTGCCAGCAGTTCCCCACTCACTCCCTACGAGCAGTACTTC.

This clone was counted at least ten times. As DNA, the CDR3 is TGTGCCAGCAGCCGGAGCGGGGCTAACTATGGCTACACCTTC. Translation gives CASSRSGANYGYTF. The genes are TRBV9 and TRBJ1-2; D is unclear. This CDR3 is built from 14 residues. CDR1 is SGDLS and CDR2 is YYNGEE in the germline V gene. Trimming took off 4 bases at V and 0 bases at J, with 10 bases between the two ends.

This clone was detected once. The chain couples TRBV6-6 to TRBJ1-2, with 7 bases aligning to TRBD1. The CDR3 totals 14 residues. From germline, CDR1 is MNHNY and CDR2 SVGAGI (reference sequence). J gave up 5 bases and V 7 bases, and 10 bases lay outside the gene matches. The CDR3 protein is CASKATGVGYGYTF. In nucleotides, the CDR3 is TGTGCCAGCAAAGCCACAGGGGTAGGGTATGGCTACACCTTC.

The V gene is TRBV2, the J gene TRBJ2-3; D remains ambiguous. CDR1 is SNHLY and CDR2 is FYNNEI in the germline V gene. The CDR3 consists of 15 residues. V was clipped by 2 bases and J by 6 bases, with 15 bases between them. DNA for the CDR3: TGTGCCAGCAGTGAATTTCCCCGCGGTCCCGATACGCAGTATTTT. Translated: CASSEFPRGPDTQYF.

The chain recombines TRBV28 with TRBJ2-5; 9 bases line up with TRBD2. There are 14 residues in the CDR3. The V gene's germline CDR1 is MDHEN and CDR2 SYDVKM. With V trimmed by 4 bases and J by 5 bases, 5 bases remained unmatched. Here the CDR3 DNA reads TGTGCCAGCAGTTCGGGACTAGCCGGTGAGACCCAGTACTTC. It encodes CASSSGLAGETQYF.

The chain carries TRBV10-3 and TRBJ1-1; D might be TRBD1 (6 bases). Germline V lookup: CDR1 ENHRY, CDR2 SYGVKD. This CDR3 comprises 13 residues. The germline V and J ends were trimmed by 10 bases and 0 bases, with 12 bases remaining between them. CDR3 loop: CATQGQMNTEAFF. The CDR3 DNA sequence: TGTGCCACCCAGGGACAAATGAACACTGAAGCTTTCTTT.

The rearrangement uses TRBV28 and TRBJ1-2; TRBD1 might be the D (5 bases). V was pared by 7 bases and J by 3 bases, with 15 bases between. CDR3 length: 14 amino acids. Germline CDR1 and CDR2: MDHEN and SYDVKM. CDR3 region: CASTVGATDYGYTF. CDR3 DNA: TGTGCCAGCACCGTAGGGGCCACGGACTATGGCTACACCTTC.

This clone has more than one count but fewer than ten. The chain carries TRBV6-1 and TRBJ1-2; 7 positions agree with TRBD1. The germline V gene has CDR1 MNHNS and CDR2 SASEGT. J was trimmed by 4 bases and V by 3 bases; bases with no gene match: 2. The length of the CDR3 is 13 residues. This chain's CDR3 is CASSDGDSYGYTF. CDR3 in DNA: TGTGCCAGCAGTGATGGGGACAGCTATGGCTACACCTTC.

The chain carries TRBV6-7 and TRBJ1-5; D is ambiguous. TRBV6-7 is labeled an ORF, and its function is uncertain. The CDR3 is 15 amino acids. Deletions cut 0 bases from V and 9 bases from J, with 15 bases between. CDR3 bases: TGTGCCAGCAGTTACTCAGAGCGGCCCGATCGGCCCCAGCATTTT. Protein product: CASSYSERPDRPQHF.

The V call is TRBV5-1, the J call TRBJ2-1; 9 bases are a match to TRBD2. Germline loops: CDR1 SGHRS, CDR2 YFSETQ. This CDR3 is 19 amino acids long. The trim removed 2 bases at V and 4 bases at J, leaving 16 bases unmatched. The CDR3 sequence: CASSFSWASGRQPYNEQFF. Here the CDR3 DNA reads TGCGCCAGCAGCTTTTCGTGGGCGAGCGGGAGGCAGCCGTACAATGAGCAGTTCTTC.

The rearrangement joins TRBV29-1 to TRBJ2-5; D might be TRBD1 (6 bases). Germline V lookup: CDR1 SQVTM, CDR2 ANQGSEA. The CDR3 length is 14 residues. Trimming pared 7 bases from V and 4 bases from J, leaving 19 bases between. The CDR3 bases are TGCAGCGCAATAACAGGGACCGAGGGAGAGACCCAGTACTTC. Its translation: CSAITGTEGETQYF.

The CDR3 sequence: CASMLQGEQYF. In DNA, the CDR3 is TGTGCCAGCATGCTACAGGGCGAGCAGTACTTC. The genes are TRBV6-1 and TRBJ2-7, with a weak D call TRBD1 (6 bases). V lost 7 bases and J 6 bases, leaving 10 bases between the germline ends. The CDR3 has 11 amino acids. Germline V gives CDR1 MNHNS, CDR2 SASEGT.

The gene calls are TRBV28 and TRBJ2-6; perhaps TRBD1 as D (6 bases). Per germline, CDR1 MDHEN and CDR2 SYDVKM. The CDR3 sequence is 16 residues long. V gave up 6 bases and J gave up 2 bases, with 14 bases separating them. The CDR3 protein is CASRGAGLPGANVLTF. The CDR3 nucleotides read TGTGCCAGCAGGGGGGCAGGGTTGCCTGGGGCCAACGTCCTGACTTTC.

This chain joins TRBV4-2 and TRBJ2-3; D ambiguous. The CDR3 is 15 residues long. V dropped 1 base and J dropped 0 bases, with 8 bases sitting between them. Germline V lookup: CDR1 LGHNA, CDR2 YNFKEQ. Here the CDR3 DNA reads TGTGCCAGCAGCCAAGTACTCGGGAGCACAGATACGCAGTATTTT. Amino acids: CASSQVLGSTDTQYF.

V gene TRBV11-3 combines with J gene TRBJ2-7, with TRBD2 identical over 9 bases. V dropped 5 bases and J dropped 1; count of bases not matched to a gene: 3. The CDR3 covers 14 residues. Looked up from germline, CDR1 is SGHNT and CDR2 is YENEEA. CDR3 sequence (DNA): TGTGCCAGCAGCCTGACTAGCGGTTCCTACGAGCAGTACTTC. This gives the protein CASSLTSGSYEQYF.